The present TCR beta chain was sequenced within a study of blood T cell repertoires in COVID-19. In the original workflow: Estimation of nucleated cell counts relied on the amplification of reference gene primers. Only in-frame clones appear in the TCRdb table, and some are missing; sequencing was by immunoSEQ multiplex PCR. The V and J calls and clone size were taken over from that table, and D and trimming were inferred from the DNA. The sample includes over 50,000 clones, approximately 91% of them seen just once. The TCR comes from a man aged 50 to 60 with active COVID-19. The sequencing input was peripheral blood.

For the CDR3, the DNA is TGTGCCAGCAGTTCCGGGGGGCTCGGGGAGACCCAGTACTTC. Amino acid sequence: CASSSGGLGETQYF. The gene calls are TRBV6-5 and TRBJ2-5; weak D call: TRBD2 (7 bases). CDR3 size: 14 residues. Germline V gene sequence: CDR1 MNHEY, CDR2 SVGAGI. V was clipped by 4 bases and J by 5 bases, with 14 bases between them.